Sequencing of this T cell receptor beta chain was carried out in a study of CD8 T cells in ankylosing spondylitis. V was clipped by 5 bases and J by 6 bases; unmatched bases: 7. The CDR3 sequence is 14 residues long. The germline V gene encodes CDR1 DFQATT and CDR2 SNEGSKA (reference sequence). Comment on this clonotype: Its antigen is unknown.

Points from the study as a whole: Clones linked to disease, bearing a CD8+ phenotype, were relatively rare in peripheral blood.

MiXCR, applied by TCRdb to the 5' RACE reads, yields one record per CDR3 protein. The sample includes around 250,000 distinct CDR3 sequences, about 20% of them seen just once. The sequenced material came from blood, either unsorted or a sorted T cell fraction (not recorded which). This receptor was taken from a male donor with ankylosing spondylitis or in good health (not recorded which). V and J are TRBV20-1 and TRBJ2-1; 10 positions agree with TRBD1. For the CDR3, the DNA is TGCAGTGCTCCCGGGACAGGGGATTTCAATGAGCAGTTCTTC. Amino acid sequence: CSAPGTGDFNEQFF.